This T cell receptor beta chain was found in a study of response to subunit inactivated influenza vaccine. MiXCR, run by TCRdb on the RT-PCR reads, gives a single entry per CDR3 protein. The repertoire includes about 780,000 distinct CDR3 sequences, about 18% of them detected once, and around 9.9% sits in the top ten. The table lists this clonotype with a few counts. CDR3 length equals 16 residues. Germline CDR1 reads DFQATT; CDR2 reads SNEGSKA (reference sequence). Unmatched junction bases numbered 13, after V lost 6 bases and J lost 1 base. This material consisted of PBMCs from blood, taken about 5 days after vaccination. The receptor comes from a man aged 50 or older who received an inactivated influenza vaccine. The V and J genes are TRBV20-1 and TRBJ2-5; 8 bases agree with TRBD2. CDR3 in DNA: TGCAGTGCCCACAAGCCCAGCGGGGGCCGCCAAGAGACCCAGTACTTC. As protein: CSAHKPSGGRQETQYF.